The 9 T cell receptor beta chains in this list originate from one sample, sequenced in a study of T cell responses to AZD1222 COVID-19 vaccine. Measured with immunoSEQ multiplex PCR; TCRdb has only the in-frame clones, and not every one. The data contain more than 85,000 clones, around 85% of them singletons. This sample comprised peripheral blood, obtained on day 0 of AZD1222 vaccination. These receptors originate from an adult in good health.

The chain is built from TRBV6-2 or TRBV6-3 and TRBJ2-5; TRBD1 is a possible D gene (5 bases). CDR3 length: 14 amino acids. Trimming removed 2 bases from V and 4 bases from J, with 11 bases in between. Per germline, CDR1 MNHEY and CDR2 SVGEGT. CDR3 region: CASSYPPGIETQYF. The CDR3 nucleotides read TGTGCCAGCAGTTACCCTCCAGGGATAGAGACCCAGTACTTC.

This CDR3 is CASIERTGYEQYF. CDR3 nucleotide sequence: TGTGCCAGCATCGAGAGGACTGGCTACGAGCAGTACTTC. The genes are TRBV7-6 and TRBJ2-7, with D possibly TRBD2 on 5 matching bases. V shed 7 bases and J shed 3 bases, with 13 bases lying between them. Germline loops: CDR1 SGHVS, CDR2 FNYEAQ. The CDR3 runs to 13 residues. Supplemented by reference TRBV7-6 and TRBJ2-7, the full variable domain reads GAGVSQSPRYKVTKRGQDVALRCDPISGHVSLYWYRQALGQGPEFLTYFNYEAQQDKSGLPNDRFSAERPEGSISTLTIQRTEQRDSAMYRCASIERTGYEQYFGPGTRLTVT.

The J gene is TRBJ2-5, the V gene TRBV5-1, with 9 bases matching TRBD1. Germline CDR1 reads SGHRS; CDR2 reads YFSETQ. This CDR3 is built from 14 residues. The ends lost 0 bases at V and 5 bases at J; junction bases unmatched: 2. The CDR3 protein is CASSLAGTGETQYF. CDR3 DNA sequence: TGCGCCAGCAGCTTGGCCGGGACAGGGGAGACCCAGTACTTC.

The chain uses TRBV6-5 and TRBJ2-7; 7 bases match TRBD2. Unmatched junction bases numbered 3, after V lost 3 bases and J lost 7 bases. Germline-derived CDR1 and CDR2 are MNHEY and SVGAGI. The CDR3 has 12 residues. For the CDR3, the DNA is TGTGCCAGCAGTTATCCCGGGGGGGAGCAGTACTTC. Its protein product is CASSYPGGEQYF.

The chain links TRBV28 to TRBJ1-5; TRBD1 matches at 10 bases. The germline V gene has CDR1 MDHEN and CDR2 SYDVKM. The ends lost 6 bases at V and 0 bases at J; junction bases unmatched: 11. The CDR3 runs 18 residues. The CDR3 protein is CASSRGQGSYYSNQPQHF. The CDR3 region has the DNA TGTGCCAGCAGCCGGGGACAGGGGTCTTATTATAGCAATCAGCCCCAGCATTTT. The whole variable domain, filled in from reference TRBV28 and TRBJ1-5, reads DVKVTQSSRYLVKRTGEKVFLECVQDMDHENMFWYRQDPGLGLRLIYFSYDVKMKEKGDIPEGYSVSREKKERFSLILESASTNQTSMYLCASSRGQGSYYSNQPQHFGDGTRLSIL.

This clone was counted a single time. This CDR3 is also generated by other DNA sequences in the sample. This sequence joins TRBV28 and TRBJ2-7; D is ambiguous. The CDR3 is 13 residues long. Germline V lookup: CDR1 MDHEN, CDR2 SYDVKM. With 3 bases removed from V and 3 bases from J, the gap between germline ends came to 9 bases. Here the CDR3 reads CASSFGQDYEQYF. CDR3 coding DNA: TGTGCCAGCAGTTTTGGGCAAGACTACGAGCAGTACTTC.

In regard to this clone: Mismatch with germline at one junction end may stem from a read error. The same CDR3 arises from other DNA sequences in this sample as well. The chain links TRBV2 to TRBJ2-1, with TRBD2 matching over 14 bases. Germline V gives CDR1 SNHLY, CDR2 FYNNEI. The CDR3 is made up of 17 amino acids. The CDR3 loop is CASSRLAGGDSYNEQFF. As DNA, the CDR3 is TGCGCCAGCAGTAGACTAGCGGGAGGGGATTCCTACAATGAGCAGTTCTTC.

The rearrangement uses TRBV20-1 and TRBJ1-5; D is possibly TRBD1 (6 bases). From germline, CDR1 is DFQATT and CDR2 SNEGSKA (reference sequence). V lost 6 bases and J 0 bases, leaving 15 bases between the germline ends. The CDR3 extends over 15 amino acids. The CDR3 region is CSASETGFSNQPQHF. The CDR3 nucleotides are TGCAGTGCGAGTGAGACAGGATTTAGCAATCAGCCCCAGCATTTT.

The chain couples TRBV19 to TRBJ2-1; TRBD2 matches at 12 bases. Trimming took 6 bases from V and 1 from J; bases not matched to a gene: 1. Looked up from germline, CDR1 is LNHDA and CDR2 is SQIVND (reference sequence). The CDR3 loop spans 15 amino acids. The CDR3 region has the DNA TGTGCCAGTAGACTAGCGGGAGGATCCTACAATGAGCAGTTCTTC. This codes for CASRLAGGSYNEQFF.